This T cell receptor beta chain emerged from a study of blood T cells in healthy people across ages (dated by TCRdb to between 2015 and 2017). Study-wide context: Template switching captured roughly one uniquely barcoded TCR beta cDNA molecule per two T cells in model experiments. The study measured age-related changes in TCR beta repertoire diversity using deep sequencing normalized with unique cDNA molecular identifiers. The study analyzed two additional independent replicas of 1 million unique cDNA reads from the same blood draw for two donors, one aged 18 to 29 and one aged 80 or older. Donors of different ages were randomly distributed across sequencing lanes to avoid experimental bias. The donors were split into four age groups: young (average 16 years), middle-aged (39), aged (roughly 68) and long-lived (roughly 86). Summary of the overall study and its limitations: The long-lived group showed more naive CD4+ T cells, fewer expanded clones and increased TCR diversity than the aged group, suggesting age selection. Because the CMV infection status of the donors was unknown, age-related changes in expanded clonotypes may potentially have been confounded. Total diversity estimates from one million sequenced T cells were considered lower bounds and underestimates. Conclusive comparison of naive and antigen-experienced compartments was prevented by the profiling of bulk unsorted PBMCs. Observed TCR beta diversity correlated strongly with the percentage of naive T cells measured by flow cytometry. As age increased, observed TCR beta diversity per million T cells dropped in a roughly linear way, and a significant reduction was already evident by age 40.

Via the germline V gene, CDR1 is LGHNA and CDR2 YSLEER. The CDR3 has 14 amino acids, counting the end cysteine and phenylalanine. The retained sequence is limited to the CDR3, 42 bases, with the frame set at the first base. The junction shows trimming of 4 bases on V and 8 bases on J, plus 17 bases between the germline ends. Worth noting for this clonotype: Its antigen is currently not known. No much larger clone exists at a distance of one base, and base qualities are not known.

Library preparation was by 5' RACE. Reads for this sample came from an Illumina HiSeq 2500. A second PCR of 7 to 11 cycles was run with a J-beta primer mix and a sample-barcoded 5' primer. A unique molecular identifier was introduced onto each TCR beta cDNA molecule by a template-switch 5' adaptor carrying 12 random nucleotides. Each sample yielded at least 3 million CDR3-containing paired-end reads. First-strand cDNA synthesis was performed from all RNA using the Mint cDNA synthesis kit, with priming by a TRBC-specific oligonucleotide. All cDNA was treated with uracil-DNA glycosylase and then went through a first 18-cycle PCR with the universal primers M1SS and BC2_uni_R. The paper's processing steps were these. For normalization, 1 million high-quality reads were randomly selected from each sample, with every read carrying a distinct molecular identifier. Reads sharing molecular identifiers were discarded rather than binned into consensus sequences. MiTCR, set to a Q25 quality threshold and the strictest error-elimination algorithm, was used for CDR3 identification, clonotype clustering and error correction. A nonparametric unseen species model with Euler transformation was used to estimate a lower bound on total TCR beta diversity. TCRdb handled the public reads itself, with Q25 trimming in fastp and clone calling in MiXCR, and kept productive beta chains. Rows with a matching CDR3 protein are joined into one entry that keeps the most common DNA and genes. Here the V and J calls rest on TCRdb's processing, not on the authors' analysis. The sample data list 790,000 or so distinct CDR3 sequences, and more than 50% of these were observed just once. The ten top clones hold under 30% of the sample.

Donors were under 40 systemically healthy Caucasian individuals from Russia aged roughly 6 to 100 years. Ten milliliters of peripheral blood were drawn from each donor into EDTA-treated Vacutainer tubes. Ficoll-Paque density-gradient centrifugation was used to isolate PBMCs, with at least 7 million obtained per sample. Total RNA was extracted from PBMCs with Trizol reagent, with at least 6 micrograms obtained per sample. For every donor, flow cytometry on a PBMC aliquot measured the percentage of naive CD45RAhigh/CD27high T cells. The sequence came from a man aged 35-49 years in good health. The sample consisted of blood. Here the chain combines TRBV4-3 and TRBJ1-2; a tentative D call is TRBD1 (5 bases match). This receptor has the CDR3 CASSLARAMAGYTF. In nucleotide form, the sequence is TGCGCCAGCAGCCTGGCCAGGGCTATGGCGGGCTACACCTTC.